What follows are 26 T cell receptor beta chains derived from one specimen sequenced in a study of CD8+CD57+ T cells in acquired aplastic anemia. Using genomic DNA as the template, TCR beta VDJ and CDR3 profiling was carried out. TCRdb re-called the reads with MiXCR, one entry per CDR3 protein. The profile covers roughly 190,000 distinct CDR3 sequences, with less than 65% appearing a single time and about 16% taken by the ten largest. Sequenced sample: sorted CD4+, CD8+, or CD8+CD57+ T cells (not recorded which) from PBMCs. The receptors derive from a human donor in good health, serving as a control.

The CDR3 DNA is TGCGCCAGCAGCTCGACAGGGAATATCTACGAGCAGTACTTC. Protein sequence: CASSSTGNIYEQYF. The rearrangement links TRBV5-1 to TRBJ2-7; the match to TRBD1 covers 7 bases. There are 14 residues in the CDR3. Per germline, CDR1 SGHRS and CDR2 YFSETQ. Losses at the gene ends were 3 bases for V and 3 bases for J; bases not matched to a gene: 6.

The chain employs TRBV9 and TRBJ2-2; D is ambiguous. This CDR3 comprises 15 residues. Deletions cut 2 bases from V and 0 bases from J, with 8 bases between. In germline, CDR1 is SGDLS, CDR2 YYNGEE. CDR3 sequence reads: CASSVQAANTGELFF. As DNA, the CDR3 is TGTGCCAGCAGCGTTCAAGCCGCGAACACCGGGGAGCTGTTTTTT. Supplemented by reference TRBV9 and TRBJ2-2, the full variable domain reads DSGVTQTPKHLITATGQRVTLRCSPRSGDLSVYWYQQSLDQGLQFLIQYYNGEERAKGNILERFSAQQFPDLHSELNLSSLELGDSALYFCASSVQAANTGELFFGEGSRLTVL.

This clonotype was recorded at least ten times. V is TRBV9 and J is TRBJ2-1; 14 nucleotides line up with TRBD2. With V trimmed by 4 bases and J by 7 bases, 4 bases remained unmatched. Germline values: CDR1 SGDLS, CDR2 YYNGEE. CDR3 length equals 15 residues. The CDR3 protein is CASSLGLAGVNEQFF. The CDR3 nucleotides read TGTGCCAGCAGCCTGGGACTAGCGGGGGTTAATGAGCAGTTCTTC.

This clonotype was counted many times. The rearrangement uses TRBV5-1 and TRBJ2-5, with 12 positions matching TRBD1. V lost 4 bases to trimming and J lost 3 bases; unmatched junction nucleotides: 7. The germline gives CDR1 SGHRS, CDR2 YFSETQ. CDR3 length equals 16 residues. CDR3 protein: CASSHGTGGGEETQYF. The CDR3 nucleotides read TGCGCCAGCAGCCACGGGACAGGGGGCGGAGAAGAGACCCAGTACTTC.

Notes on this clonotype: A much larger clone lies a single base off, so this may be a read error. J is TRBJ2-5 and V is TRBV2; D is unclear. Germline CDR1 SNHLY, CDR2 FYNNEI. The CDR3 length is 15 residues. CDR3 loop: CASSFSEASQETQHF. In DNA form, the CDR3 reads TGTGCCAGCAGCTTTTCTGAGGCCAGCCAAGAGACCCAGCACTTC.

Many counts were recorded for this clonotype. This chain uses TRBV6-5 with TRBJ1-2, with D maybe TRBD1 (6 bases). Trimming took off 4 bases at V and 8 bases at J, with 11 bases between the two ends. Germline V lookup: CDR1 MNHEY, CDR2 SVGAGI. The CDR3 runs 12 residues. CDR3 residues: CASSFTGRGYTF. In DNA form, the CDR3 reads TGTGCCAGCAGTTTTACAGGGAGAGGCTACACCTTC.

The chain employs TRBV7-2 and TRBJ2-6, with 7 bases aligning to TRBD1. The CDR3 runs 14 residues. J was trimmed by 4 bases and V by 5 bases; bases with no gene match: 2. CDR1 and CDR2 (germline): SGHTA, FQGNSA. In DNA, the CDR3 is TGTGCCAGCAGCCTGGACAGGGGGGCCAACGTCCTGACTTTC. Translation: CASSLDRGANVLTF.

The rearrangement links TRBV14 to TRBJ1-2, with D possibly TRBD1 on 5 matching bases. This CDR3 comprises 15 residues. Germline V lookup: CDR1 SGHDN, CDR2 FVKESK. V gave up 0 bases and J gave up 5 bases, with 13 bases separating them. The CDR3: CASSQDRGGGYGYTF. The CDR3 DNA is TGTGCCAGCAGCCAAGATCGCGGGGGAGGGTATGGCTACACCTTC.

This clonotype was counted ten times or more. The chain recombines TRBV6-5 with TRBJ2-7, with D tentatively TRBD1 or TRBD2 (6 bases each). V lost 0 bases to trimming and J lost 2 bases, with 20 bases between them. This CDR3 spans 18 amino acids. Germline values: CDR1 MNHEY, CDR2 SVGAGI. The CDR3 region is CASSYSPPARGLPYEQYF. The CDR3 DNA is TGTGCCAGCAGTTACTCTCCCCCAGCCCGGGGGCTTCCCTACGAGCAGTACTTC.

The chain carries TRBV7-3 and TRBJ2-5; D possibly uses TRBD1 or TRBD2 (5 bases each). Deletions cut 2 bases from V and 1 base from J, with 17 bases between. From germline, CDR1 is SGHTA and CDR2 FQGTGA. The CDR3 runs 17 residues. In DNA, the CDR3 is TGTGCCAGCAGCTTACTGGGCAGGCAGGGAGTCCAAGAGACCCAGTACTTC. It encodes CASSLLGRQGVQETQYF.

The chain carries TRBV29-1 and TRBJ2-7; maybe TRBD1 (6 bases). The CDR3 is 13 amino acids. The germline CDR1 and CDR2 sequences are SQVTM and ANQGSEA. Trimming shortened V by 6 bases and J by 4 bases, and 16 bases separated the two germline ends. Written as DNA, the CDR3 is TGCAGCGTCGAGGGGGACGGGTGGTACGAGCAGTACTTC. It is translated as CSVEGDGWYEQYF.

This clonotype came up many times. The gene calls are TRBV9 and TRBJ2-3, with a possible D match to TRBD2 (5 bases). The germline gives CDR1 SGDLS, CDR2 YYNGEE. V gave up 3 bases and J gave up 6 bases, with 17 bases separating them. This CDR3 contains 15 residues. The CDR3 loop is CASSDTRRSYDTQYF. Here the CDR3 DNA reads TGTGCCAGCAGCGATACTAGACGGAGCTACGATACGCAGTATTTT. Supplemented by reference TRBV9 and TRBJ2-3, the full variable domain reads DSGVTQTPKHLITATGQRVTLRCSPRSGDLSVYWYQQSLDQGLQFLIQYYNGEERAKGNILERFSAQQFPDLHSELNLSSLELGDSALYFCASSDTRRSYDTQYFGPGTRLTVL.

This clonotype was counted once. The genes are TRBV24-1 and TRBJ2-3; TRBD1 matches 10 bases. The CDR3 extends over 16 amino acids. J lost 7 bases, V lost 7 bases, and 13 bases had no gene match. The germline CDR1 and CDR2 sequences are KGHDR and SFDVKD. CDR3 sequence reads: CATSTFKTGGRNTQYF. The CDR3 DNA follows: TGTGCCACCAGCACTTTTAAGACAGGGGGCAGAAATACGCAGTATTTT.

This clonotype was found many times. The chain couples TRBV7-3 to TRBJ2-6; D remains unclear. The germline V and J ends were trimmed by 2 bases and 0 bases, with 5 bases remaining between them. The CDR3 is 15 residues long. The V gene's germline CDR1 is SGHTA and CDR2 FQGTGA. The CDR3 sequence: CASSLWGSGANVLTF. The CDR3 nucleotides read TGTGCCAGCAGCTTATGGGGCTCTGGGGCCAACGTCCTGACTTTC.

V gene TRBV9 combines with J gene TRBJ1-2; 7 nucleotides align to TRBD1. This CDR3 contains 15 residues. The junction had 9 bases not matched to a gene; V was cut back by 3 bases and J by 4 bases. Germline lookup yields CDR1 SGDLS and CDR2 YYNGEE. This chain's CDR3 is CASSGRRQGIYGYTF. The CDR3 bases are TGTGCCAGCAGCGGAAGAAGACAGGGCATCTATGGCTACACCTTC.

Regarding this clonotype: This CDR3 fails to terminate in the conserved phenylalanine or tryptophan, so it likely reflects a read error. V is TRBV15 and J is TRBJ1-5; no definite D call. The germline gives CDR1 LNHNV, CDR2 YYDKDF (reference sequence). V lost 7 bases and J lost 5, with 9 bases in between. The CDR3 contains 12 residues. CDR3 residues: CATNRVDQPQHS. CDR3 in DNA: TGTGCCACCAACCGAGTCGATCAGCCCCAGCATTCT.

This clonotype was seen ten or more times. This sequence joins TRBV12-3 or TRBV12-4 and TRBJ1-2; D is possibly TRBD1 (5 bases). The V and J ends lost 7 bases and 8 bases respectively, with 17 bases between them. The CDR3 has 13 amino acids. In nucleotides, the CDR3 is TGTGCCAGCATCCTCAAGGGGACGAAGGGCTACACCTTC. It encodes CASILKGTKGYTF.

V usage is TRBV9 and J usage is TRBJ1-1; no firm D call. The CDR3 has 13 residues. CDR1 is SGDLS, CDR2 YYNGEE, per germline. Deletions cut 4 bases from V and 0 bases from J, with 7 bases between. CDR3: CASSTVLNTEAFF. The CDR3 nucleotides are TGTGCCAGCAGCACGGTTTTGAACACTGAAGCTTTCTTT.

This rearrangement joins TRBV25-1 to TRBJ2-1; D unresolved. The germline V gene encodes CDR1 MGHDK and CDR2 SYGVNS. Trimming removed 3 bases at V and 0 bases at J, with 9 bases between. This CDR3 contains 15 residues. The CDR3 sequence is CASSESQSSYNEQFF. The CDR3 DNA reads as TGTGCCAGCAGTGAGAGTCAATCCTCCTACAATGAGCAGTTCTTC.

J is TRBJ2-7 and V is TRBV9; D perhaps matches TRBD2 (5 bases). V lost 3 bases and J lost 7, with 14 bases in between. This CDR3 has 13 residues. Per germline, CDR1 SGDLS and CDR2 YYNGEE. The CDR3 loop reads CASSASDSGEQYV. For the CDR3, the DNA is TGTGCCAGCAGCGCCTCTGACTCGGGGGAGCAGTACGTC.

This clonotype came up many times. The CDR3 bases are TGTGCCAGTAGTATAATGAGTTCCGTTATAGAGCAGTTCTTC. The encoded protein is CASSIMSSVIEQFF. The chain carries TRBV19 and TRBJ2-1; no firm D call. CDR1 is LNHDA and CDR2 is SQIVND in the germline V gene (reference sequence). The V and J ends lost 2 bases and 10 bases respectively, with 15 bases between them. This CDR3 comprises 14 residues.

V and J are TRBV29-1 and TRBJ1-5, with D possibly matching TRBD1 (6 bases). This CDR3 is built from 13 residues. Per germline, CDR1 SQVTM and CDR2 ANQGSEA. With 4 bases removed from V and 3 bases from J, the gap between germline ends came to 10 bases. For the CDR3, the DNA is TGCAGCGTTGTGGACAGAGCCAATCAGCCCCAGCATTTT. It yields the protein CSVVDRANQPQHF.

V and J are TRBV20-1 and TRBJ1-5, with D unclear. Germline assignment: CDR1 DFQATT and CDR2 SNEGSKA (reference sequence). V was shortened by 4 bases and J by 3 bases, with 10 bases between the two germline ends. The CDR3 loop spans 13 amino acids. This chain's CDR3 is CSATHQYNQPQHF. In DNA form, the CDR3 reads TGCAGTGCTACCCACCAGTACAATCAGCCCCAGCATTTT.

The chain joins TRBV7-3 to TRBJ2-5, with 12 bases aligning to TRBD2. Germline V gene lookup returns CDR1 SGHTA and CDR2 FQGTGA. J lost 5 bases, V lost 2 bases, and 3 bases had no gene match. This CDR3 region has 15 residues. CDR3 sequence (DNA): TGTGCCAGCAGCTTAGCTAGCGGGGGGGCTGAGACCCAGTACTTC. Its protein is CASSLASGGAETQYF. Together with reference TRBV7-3 and TRBJ2-5, the CDR3 gives the full variable domain: GAGVSQTPSNKVTEKGKYVELRCDPISGHTALYWYRQSLGQGPEFLIYFQGTGAADDSGLPNDRFFAVRPEGSVSTLKIQRTERGDSAVYLCASSLASGGAETQYFGPGTRLLVL.

This chain joins TRBV15 and TRBJ2-7, with D unclear. CDR3 size: 13 residues. Germline V gives CDR1 LNHNV, CDR2 YYDKDF (reference sequence). Trimming pared 6 bases from V and 0 bases from J, leaving 9 bases between. Here the CDR3 reads CATSVGSSYEQYF. The CDR3 coding sequence is TGTGCCACCAGTGTGGGGTCCTCCTACGAGCAGTACTTC.

This clonotype appeared many times. The CDR3 sequence is CASSQGAGNTIYF. In DNA form, the CDR3 reads TGTGCCAGCAGTCAGGGGGCTGGAAACACCATATATTTT. The chain has TRBV12-3 or TRBV12-4 and TRBJ1-3; 7 bases align to TRBD1. The CDR3 is made up of 13 amino acids. The trim removed 5 bases at V and 2 bases at J, leaving 0 bases unmatched.